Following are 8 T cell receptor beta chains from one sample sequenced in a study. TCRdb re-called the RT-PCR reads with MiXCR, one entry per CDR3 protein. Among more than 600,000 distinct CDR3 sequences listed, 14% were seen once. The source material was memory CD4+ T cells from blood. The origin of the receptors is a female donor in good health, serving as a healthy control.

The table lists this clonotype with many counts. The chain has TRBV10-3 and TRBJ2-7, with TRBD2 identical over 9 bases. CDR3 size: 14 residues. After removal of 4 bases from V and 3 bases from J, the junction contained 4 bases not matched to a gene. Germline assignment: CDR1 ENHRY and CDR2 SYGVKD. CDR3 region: CAISVQREDYEQYF. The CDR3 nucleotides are TGTGCCATCAGTGTCCAGCGGGAGGACTACGAGCAGTACTTC.

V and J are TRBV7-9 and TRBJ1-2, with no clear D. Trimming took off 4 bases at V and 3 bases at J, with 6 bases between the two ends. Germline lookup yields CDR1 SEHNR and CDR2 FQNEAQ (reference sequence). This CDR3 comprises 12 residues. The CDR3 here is CASSSDDYGYTF. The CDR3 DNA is TGTGCCAGCAGCTCGGACGACTATGGCTACACCTTC.

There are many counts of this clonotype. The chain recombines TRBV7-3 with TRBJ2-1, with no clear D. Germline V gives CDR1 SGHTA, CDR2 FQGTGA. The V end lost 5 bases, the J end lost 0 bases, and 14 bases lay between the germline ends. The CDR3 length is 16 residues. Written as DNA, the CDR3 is TGTGCCAGCAGCAGAGACGCTGCCCGCTCCTACAATGAGCAGTTCTTC. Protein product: CASSRDAARSYNEQFF.

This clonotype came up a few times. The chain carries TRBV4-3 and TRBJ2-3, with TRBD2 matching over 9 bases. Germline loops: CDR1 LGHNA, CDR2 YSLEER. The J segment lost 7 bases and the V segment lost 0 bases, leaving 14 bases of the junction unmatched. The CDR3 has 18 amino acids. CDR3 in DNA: TGCGCCAGCAGCCAAGATATCGCTAGCGGGACAAGGCGGTATACGCAGTATTTT. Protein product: CASSQDIASGTRRYTQYF.

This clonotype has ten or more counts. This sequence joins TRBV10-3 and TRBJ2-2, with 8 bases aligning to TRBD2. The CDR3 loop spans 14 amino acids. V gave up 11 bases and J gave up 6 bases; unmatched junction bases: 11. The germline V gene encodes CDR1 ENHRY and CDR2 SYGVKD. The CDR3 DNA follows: TGTGCCGCCGGCCCTGCGGGAGGTCCCGGGGAGCTGTTTTTT. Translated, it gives CAAGPAGGPGELFF.

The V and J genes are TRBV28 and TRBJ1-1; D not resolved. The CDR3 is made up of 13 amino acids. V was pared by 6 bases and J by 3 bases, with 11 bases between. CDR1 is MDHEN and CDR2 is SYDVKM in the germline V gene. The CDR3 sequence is CASRPPEHTEAFF. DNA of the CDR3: TGTGCCAGCAGACCCCCCGAGCACACTGAAGCTTTCTTT.

The CDR3 DNA reads as TGTGCCAGCAGTGACCGTGGACAGGGGGACTATGGCTACACCTTC. It encodes CASSDRGQGDYGYTF. The chain carries TRBV6-5 and TRBJ1-2; 10 bases map to TRBD1. This CDR3 has 15 amino acids. The germline CDR1 and CDR2 sequences are MNHEY and SVGAGI. The V segment lost 5 bases and the J segment 3 bases; nucleotides outside the gene matches: 6.

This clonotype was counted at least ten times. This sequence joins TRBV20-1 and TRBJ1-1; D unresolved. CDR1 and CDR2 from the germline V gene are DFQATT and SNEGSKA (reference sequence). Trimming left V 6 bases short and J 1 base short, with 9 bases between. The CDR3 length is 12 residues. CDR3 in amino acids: CSALLGNTEAFF. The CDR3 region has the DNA TGCAGTGCCCTTCTGGGGAACACTGAAGCTTTCTTT.